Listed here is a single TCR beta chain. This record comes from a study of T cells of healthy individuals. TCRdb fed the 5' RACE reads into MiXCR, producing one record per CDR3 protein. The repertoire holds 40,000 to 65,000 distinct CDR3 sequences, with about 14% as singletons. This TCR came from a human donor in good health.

The CDR3 sequence is CASSLVSSGDYEQYF. CDR3 nucleotide sequence: TGTGCCAGCAGCTTAGTGTCTAGCGGGGATTACGAGCAGTACTTC. This chain uses TRBV7-8 with TRBJ2-7, with 9 bases matching TRBD2. Per the germline V gene, CDR1 is SGHVS and CDR2 is FQNEAQ. Trimming removed 1 base from V and 4 bases from J; junction bases left unmatched: 5. The length of the CDR3 is 15 residues.